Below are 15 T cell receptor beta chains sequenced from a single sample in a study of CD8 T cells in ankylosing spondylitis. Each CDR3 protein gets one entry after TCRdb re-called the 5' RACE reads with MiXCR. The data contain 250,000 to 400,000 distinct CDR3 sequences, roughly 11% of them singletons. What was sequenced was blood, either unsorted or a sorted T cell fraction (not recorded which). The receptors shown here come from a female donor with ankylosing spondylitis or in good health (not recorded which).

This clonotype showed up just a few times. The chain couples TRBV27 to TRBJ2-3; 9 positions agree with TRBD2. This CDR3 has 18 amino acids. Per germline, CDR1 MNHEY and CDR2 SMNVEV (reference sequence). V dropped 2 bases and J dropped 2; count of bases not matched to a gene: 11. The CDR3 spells CASSLIWSGGSPTDTQYF. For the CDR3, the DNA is TGTGCCAGCAGTTTAATTTGGAGCGGGGGGAGTCCCACAGATACGCAGTATTTT.

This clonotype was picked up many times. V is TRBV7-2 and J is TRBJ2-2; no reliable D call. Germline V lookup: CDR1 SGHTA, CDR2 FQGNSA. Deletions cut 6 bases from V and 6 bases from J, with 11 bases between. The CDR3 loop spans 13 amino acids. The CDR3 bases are TGTGCCAGCAGTTTACGGGCGGCCGGGGAGCTGTTTTTT. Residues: CASSLRAAGELFF.

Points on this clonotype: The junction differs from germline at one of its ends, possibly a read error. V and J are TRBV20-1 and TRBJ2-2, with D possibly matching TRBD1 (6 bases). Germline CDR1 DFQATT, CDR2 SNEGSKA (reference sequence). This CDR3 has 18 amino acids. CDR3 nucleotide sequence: TGCAGTGCTAGAGGGAGTTCGGGCTTAGCATGGGACACCGGGGAGCTGTATTTT. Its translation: CSARGSSGLAWDTGELYF.

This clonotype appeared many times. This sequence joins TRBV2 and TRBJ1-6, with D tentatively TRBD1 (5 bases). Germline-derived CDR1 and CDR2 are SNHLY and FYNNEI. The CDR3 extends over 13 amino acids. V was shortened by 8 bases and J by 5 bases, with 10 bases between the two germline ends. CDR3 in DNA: TGTGCCAGCCAGGGAAGGGATAATTCACCCCTCCACTTT. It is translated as CASQGRDNSPLHF.

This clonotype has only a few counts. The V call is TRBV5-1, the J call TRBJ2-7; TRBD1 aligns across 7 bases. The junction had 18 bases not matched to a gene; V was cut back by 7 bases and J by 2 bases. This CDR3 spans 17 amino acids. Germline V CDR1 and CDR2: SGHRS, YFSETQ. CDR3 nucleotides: TGCGCCAGCCACCGGGACAGTAAAAACTATAACCCCTACGAGCAGTACTTC. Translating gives CASHRDSKNYNPYEQYF.

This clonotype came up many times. CDR3 sequence (DNA): TGCAGTGCTAGAGATCTCTTCGGACAAGAGACCCAGTACTTC. This gives the protein CSARDLFGQETQYF. The chain uses TRBV20-1 and TRBJ2-5; no clear D. The CDR3 has 14 amino acids. Germline lookup yields CDR1 DFQATT and CDR2 SNEGSKA (reference sequence). Deletions cut 0 bases from V and 2 bases from J, with 10 bases between.

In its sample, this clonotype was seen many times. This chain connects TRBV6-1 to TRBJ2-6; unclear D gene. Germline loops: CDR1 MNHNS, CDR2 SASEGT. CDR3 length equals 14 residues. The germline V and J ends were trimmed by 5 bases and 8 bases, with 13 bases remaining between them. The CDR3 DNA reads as TGTGCCAGCAGTCCCTACCGACGGACCAACGTCCTGACTTTC. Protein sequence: CASSPYRRTNVLTF.

The CDR3 here is CASSRTGVYNEQFF. The CDR3 DNA is TGTGCCAGCAGCCGGACAGGGGTCTACAATGAGCAGTTCTTC. The V and J genes are TRBV7-9 and TRBJ2-1, with 9 bases fitting TRBD1. The CDR3 extends over 14 amino acids. Germline V gene data show CDR1 as SEHNR and CDR2 as FQNEAQ (reference sequence). The V and J ends lost 5 bases and 3 bases, in that order; junction bases with no gene match: 2.

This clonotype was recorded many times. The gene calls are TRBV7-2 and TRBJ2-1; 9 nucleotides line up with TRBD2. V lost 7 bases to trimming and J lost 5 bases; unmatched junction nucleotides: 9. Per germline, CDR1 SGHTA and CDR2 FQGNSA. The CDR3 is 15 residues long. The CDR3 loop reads CASTPVVAGDNEQFF. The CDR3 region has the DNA TGTGCCAGCACCCCCGTTGTAGCGGGAGACAATGAGCAGTTCTTC.

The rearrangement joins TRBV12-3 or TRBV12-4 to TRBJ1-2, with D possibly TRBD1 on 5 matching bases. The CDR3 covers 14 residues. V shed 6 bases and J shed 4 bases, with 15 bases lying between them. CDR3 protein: CASSRLGGVYGYTF. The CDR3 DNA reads TGTGCCAGCAGCCGACTCGGGGGGGTCTATGGCTACACCTTC.

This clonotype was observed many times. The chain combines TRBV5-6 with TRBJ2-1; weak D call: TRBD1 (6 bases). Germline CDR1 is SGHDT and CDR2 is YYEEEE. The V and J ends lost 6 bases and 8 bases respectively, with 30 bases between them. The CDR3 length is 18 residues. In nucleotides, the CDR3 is TGTGCCAGCACCCGCTTGGGGGCAGGGGAATCCTGGGTTCATGAGCAGTTCTTC. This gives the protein CASTRLGAGESWVHEQFF.

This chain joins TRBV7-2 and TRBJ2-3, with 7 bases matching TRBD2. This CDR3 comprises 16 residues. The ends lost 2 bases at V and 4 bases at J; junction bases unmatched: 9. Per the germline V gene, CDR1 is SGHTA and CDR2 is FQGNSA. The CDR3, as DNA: TGTGCCAGCAGCTTAAGCGGAAGCGGGAACCCAGATACGCAGTATTTT. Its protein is CASSLSGSGNPDTQYF.

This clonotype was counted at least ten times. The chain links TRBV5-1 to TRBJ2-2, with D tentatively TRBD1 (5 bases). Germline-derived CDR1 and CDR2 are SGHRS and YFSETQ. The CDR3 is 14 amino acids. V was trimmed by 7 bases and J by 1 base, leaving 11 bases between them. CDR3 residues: CASRTQGNTGELFF. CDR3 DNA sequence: TGCGCCAGCCGAACTCAGGGGAACACCGGGGAGCTGTTTTTT.

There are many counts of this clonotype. CDR3 in amino acids: CASSPNSRYEQYF. The CDR3 coding sequence is TGTGCCAGCAGCCCCAACAGCAGGTACGAGCAGTACTTC. This rearrangement joins TRBV9 to TRBJ2-7; no firm D call. Trimming left V 4 bases short and J 4 bases short, with 12 bases between. The CDR3 extends over 13 amino acids. The germline gives CDR1 SGDLS, CDR2 YYNGEE.

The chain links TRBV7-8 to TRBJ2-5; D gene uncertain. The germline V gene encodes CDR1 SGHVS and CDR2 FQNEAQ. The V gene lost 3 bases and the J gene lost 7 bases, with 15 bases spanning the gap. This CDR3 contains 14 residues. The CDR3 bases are TGTGCCAGCAGCTTGTCGGACGGCCTAGGGACCCAGTACTTC. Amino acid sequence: CASSLSDGLGTQYF.